This TCR beta chain was sequenced in a study of long-term antiretroviral therapy in people with HIV. It was version v3.0 of the immunoSEQ assay that was run at survey level. Profiled with immunoSEQ multiplex PCR; TCRdb holds only in-frame clones, not every one. Of 30,000 to 40,000 clones listed, over 60% are singletons. The CDR3 runs 13 residues. V was cut by 0 bases and J by 11 bases, with 14 bases left in between. In germline, CDR1 is SGHRS, CDR2 YFSETQ. The starting material was unsorted PBMCs, obtained 2 years after starting antiretroviral therapy. The source of this sequence is a woman in her forties or fifties with HIV. The V gene is TRBV5-1, the J gene TRBJ1-2, with D unresolved. The CDR3 DNA reads as TGCGCCAGCAGCTTGGCCGAGGGTACACAGTACACCTTC. It specifies CASSLAEGTQYTF.